This T cell receptor (beta chain) was retrieved from a study of blood T cells in healthy people across ages (dated by TCRdb to about 2015). In the study overall: In model experiments, roughly one uniquely barcoded TCR beta cDNA molecule per two T cells was captured by template switching. To track age-related changes in TCR beta repertoire diversity, the study relied on deep sequencing normalized with unique cDNA molecular identifiers. Four age groups were formed from the donors: young (average approximately 15 years), middle-aged (approximately 39), aged (under 70) and long-lived (approximately 80). To avoid experimental bias, donors of different ages were distributed randomly across sequencing lanes. Two additional independent replicas of 1 million unique cDNA reads from the same blood draw were analyzed for two donors (one aged 18 to 30 and one aged 80 or older). Overall study results and their limits: Estimates of total diversity from one million sequenced T cells were regarded as lower bounds and underestimates. The long-lived group showed more naive CD4+ T cells, fewer expanded clones and increased TCR diversity than the aged group, suggesting age selection. Bulk unsorted PBMC profiling prevented conclusive comparison of naive and antigen-experienced compartments. Because the CMV infection status of the donors was unknown, age-related changes in expanded clonotypes may potentially have been confounded. As age increased, observed TCR beta diversity per million T cells dropped in a roughly linear way, and a significant reduction was already evident by age roughly 36. Observed TCR beta diversity correlated strongly with the percentage of naive T cells measured by flow cytometry.

As regards this clonotype: Its antigen remains undetermined. Qualities for individual bases were not recorded, and no much larger clone is one base off.

The germline V gene gives CDR1 as SGHAT and CDR2 as FQNNGV. Between the V and J ends, shortened by 2 bases and 9 bases respectively, the junction contains 11 bases. CDR3 length: 14 amino acids, cysteine to phenylalanine. Left in the record is the CDR3 DNA by itself, 42 bases read in frame from the first base. Libraries were made using 5' RACE. These reads were obtained on an Illumina HiSeq 2500. A second PCR of roughly 7 to 11 cycles was performed with a sample-barcoded 5' primer and a J-beta primer mix. A unique molecular identifier was introduced onto each TCR beta cDNA molecule by a template-switch 5' adaptor carrying 12 random nucleotides. Each sample yielded at least 2.5 million CDR3-containing paired-end reads. All of the RNA was converted into first-strand cDNA using the Mint cDNA synthesis kit, with a TRBC-specific oligonucleotide serving as the primer. All cDNA was treated with uracil-DNA glycosylase and then went through a first 18-cycle PCR with the universal primers M1SS and BC2_uni_R. The authors' analysis ran thus. For normalization, 1 million high-quality reads were randomly selected from each sample, with every read carrying a distinct molecular identifier. Instead of being binned into consensus sequences, reads with shared molecular identifiers were discarded. MiTCR, set to a Q25 quality threshold and the strictest error-elimination algorithm, was used for CDR3 identification, clonotype clustering and error correction. A nonparametric unseen species model using Euler transformation provided a lower-bound estimate of total TCR beta diversity. TCRdb itself trimmed the public reads at Q25 with fastp, ran MiXCR and retained productive beta chains. Duplicate CDR3 protein sequences are folded into a single record with the most common DNA and genes. These V and J calls derive from TCRdb rather than the authors' analysis. The sample yields a few hundred thousand distinct CDR3 sequences; about half were counted once. In total, the top ten clones hold 51% of the sample.

Systemically healthy Caucasian individuals from Russia, approximately 39 in total and aged about 6 to 100 years, were included as donors. Each donor gave 8 to 10 milliliters of peripheral blood, drawn into EDTA-treated Vacutainer tubes. Ficoll-Paque density-gradient centrifugation was used to isolate PBMCs, with at least 7 million per sample. Total RNA, at least 6 micrograms per sample, was extracted from PBMCs with Trizol reagent. Naive CD45RAhigh/CD27high T cell percentages were measured by flow cytometry on a PBMC aliquot from every donor. This sequence uses TRBV11-2 and TRBJ1-6; TRBD1 is possibly the D segment (5 matching bases). This receptor was obtained from a man in his sixties in good health. The specimen was blood. The nucleotide sequence reads TGTGCCAGCAGCTTAACCCAGGGACGTTCACCCCTCCACTTT. It translates to CASSLTQGRSPLHF.